The present TCR beta chain was sequenced within a study of T cell responses to AZD1222 COVID-19 vaccine. TCRdb keeps only in-frame clones here, not all; method: immunoSEQ multiplex PCR. Found here are around 100,000 clones, about 86% of them singletons; the top ten hold 4.5% to 6%. The CDR3 consists of 14 residues. Germline assignment: CDR1 MNHEY and CDR2 SVGAGI. After removal of 6 bases from V and 5 bases from J, the junction contained 6 bases not matched to a gene. The genes are TRBV6-5 and TRBJ2-2; 7 nucleotides agree with TRBD1. This sequence was found in an adult in good health. Material: peripheral blood, obtained on day 0 of AZD1222 vaccination. CDR3 DNA: TGTGCCAGCAGCGCCACAGGGGAGACCGGGGAGCTGTTTTTT. Translation gives CASSATGETGELFF.